This TCR beta chain derives from a study of CD8+ T cells in alopecia areata. This clone came up once. The treatment: oral pan-JAK inhibitor, 5-10 mg twice daily. RNA extraction was followed by reverse transcription into cDNA, which acted as the sequencing template. Profiling relied on immunoSEQ multiplex PCR, and the TCRdb table lists in-frame clones only, not all of them. The sample gives 180,000 or so clones, 40% to 65% of which show up once; around a tenth is in the top ten. The sequence was obtained from a human donor with alopecia areata. The specimen comprised CD8+ T cells sorted from blood, sampled at week 52, from a patient treated with tofacitinib.

The CDR3 sequence: CASSPGWLYEQYF. The CDR3 DNA reads as TGTGCCAGTAGTCCCGGATGGCTTTACGAGCAGTACTTC. The chain couples TRBV19 to TRBJ2-7; D not certain. The V gene's germline CDR1 is LNHDA and CDR2 SQIVND (reference sequence). Deletions cut 5 bases from V and 4 bases from J, with 12 bases between. CDR3 length: 13 residues.